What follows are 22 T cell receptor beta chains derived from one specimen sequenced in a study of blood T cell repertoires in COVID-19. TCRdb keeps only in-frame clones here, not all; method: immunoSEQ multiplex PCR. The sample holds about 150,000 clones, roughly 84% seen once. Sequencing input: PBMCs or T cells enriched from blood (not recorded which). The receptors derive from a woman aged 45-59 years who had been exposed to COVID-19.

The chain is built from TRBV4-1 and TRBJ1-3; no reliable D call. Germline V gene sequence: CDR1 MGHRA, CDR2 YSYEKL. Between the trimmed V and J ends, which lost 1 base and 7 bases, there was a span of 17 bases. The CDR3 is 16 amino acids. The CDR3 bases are TGCGCCAGCAGCCAAGCTTCCGGGAAAGGGTCGAACACCATATATTTT. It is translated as CASSQASGKGSNTIYF.

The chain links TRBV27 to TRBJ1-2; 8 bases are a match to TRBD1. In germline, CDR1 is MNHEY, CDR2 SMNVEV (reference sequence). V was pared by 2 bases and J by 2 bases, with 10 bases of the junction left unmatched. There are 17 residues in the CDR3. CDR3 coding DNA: TGTGCCAGCAGTTTAAGGGGGGGGACAGGTGGAAACTATGGCTACACCTTC. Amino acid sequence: CASSLRGGTGGNYGYTF.

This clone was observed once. CDR3 residues: CASSPPGQGSSPLHF. In DNA form, the CDR3 reads TGTGCCAGCTCACCACCGGGACAGGGCAGTTCACCCCTCCACTTT. The rearrangement links TRBV18 to TRBJ1-6, with 9 bases aligning to TRBD1. The CDR3 is 15 amino acids. Germline CDR1 reads KGHSH; CDR2 reads LQKENI. Trimming took 0 bases from V and 9 from J; bases not matched to a gene: 3.

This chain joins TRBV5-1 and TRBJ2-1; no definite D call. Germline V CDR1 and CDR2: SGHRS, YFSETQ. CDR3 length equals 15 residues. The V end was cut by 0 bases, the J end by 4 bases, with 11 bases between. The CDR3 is CASSLVVDKYNEQFF. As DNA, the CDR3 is TGCGCCAGCAGCTTGGTGGTAGATAAGTACAATGAGCAGTTCTTC.

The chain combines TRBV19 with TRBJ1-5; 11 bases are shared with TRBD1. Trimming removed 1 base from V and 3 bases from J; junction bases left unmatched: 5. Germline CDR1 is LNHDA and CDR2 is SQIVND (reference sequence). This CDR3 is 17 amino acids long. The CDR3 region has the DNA TGTGCCAGTAGTATAGGCGGGACAGGGGGTTACAATCAGCCCCAGCATTTT. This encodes CASSIGGTGGYNQPQHF.

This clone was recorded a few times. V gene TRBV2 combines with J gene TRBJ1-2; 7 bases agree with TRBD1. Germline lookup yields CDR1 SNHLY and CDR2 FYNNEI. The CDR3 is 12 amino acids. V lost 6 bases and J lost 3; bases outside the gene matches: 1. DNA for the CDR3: TGTGCCAGCAGGGGACAGTACTATGGCTACACCTTC. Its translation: CASRGQYYGYTF.

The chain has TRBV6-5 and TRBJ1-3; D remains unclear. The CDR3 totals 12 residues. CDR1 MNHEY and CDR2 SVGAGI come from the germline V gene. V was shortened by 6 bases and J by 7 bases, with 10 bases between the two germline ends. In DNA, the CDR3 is TGTGCCAGCAGCCGAGGAGGGAACACCATATATTTT. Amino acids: CASSRGGNTIYF.

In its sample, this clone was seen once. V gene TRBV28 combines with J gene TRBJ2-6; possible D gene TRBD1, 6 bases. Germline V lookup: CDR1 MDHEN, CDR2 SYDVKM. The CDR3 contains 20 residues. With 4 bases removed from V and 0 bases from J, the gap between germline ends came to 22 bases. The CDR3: CASSSSRGQGHRSGANVLTF. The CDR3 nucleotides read TGTGCCAGCAGTTCCTCCCGCGGGCAGGGACATCGCTCTGGGGCCAACGTCCTGACTTTC.

The CDR3 is CASSLVRGGGYNEQFF. The CDR3 DNA follows: TGCGCCAGCAGCTTGGTTCGGGGGGGCGGCTACAATGAGCAGTTCTTC. The chain uses TRBV5-1 and TRBJ2-1, with 8 bases matching TRBD2. The CDR3 has 16 amino acids. Germline V CDR1 and CDR2: SGHRS, YFSETQ. V gave up 0 bases and J gave up 3 bases; unmatched junction bases: 5.

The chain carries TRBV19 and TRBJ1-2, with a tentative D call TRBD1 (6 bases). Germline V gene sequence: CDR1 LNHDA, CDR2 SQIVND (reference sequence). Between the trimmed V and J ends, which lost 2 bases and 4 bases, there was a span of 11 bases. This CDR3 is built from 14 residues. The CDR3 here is CASSISSRGYGYTF. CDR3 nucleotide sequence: TGTGCCAGTAGTATAAGCAGCAGGGGCTATGGCTACACCTTC.

The CDR3 spells CASSQEGRTGGRYEQYF. CDR3 DNA sequence: TGCGCCAGCAGCCAAGAAGGACGGACCGGGGGGCGGTACGAGCAGTACTTC. The V gene is TRBV4-1, the J gene TRBJ2-7; TRBD2 is a possible D gene (7 bases). The CDR3 length is 17 residues. Germline CDR1 is MGHRA and CDR2 is YSYEKL. V was shortened by 0 bases and J by 4 bases, with 19 bases between the two germline ends.

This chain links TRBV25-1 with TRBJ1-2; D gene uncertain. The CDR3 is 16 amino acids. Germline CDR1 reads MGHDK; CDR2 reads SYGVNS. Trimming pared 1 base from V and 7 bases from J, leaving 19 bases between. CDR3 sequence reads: CASSESPLRVGGGYTF. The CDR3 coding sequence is TGTGCCAGCAGTGAATCGCCGCTGAGGGTTGGAGGTGGCTACACCTTC.

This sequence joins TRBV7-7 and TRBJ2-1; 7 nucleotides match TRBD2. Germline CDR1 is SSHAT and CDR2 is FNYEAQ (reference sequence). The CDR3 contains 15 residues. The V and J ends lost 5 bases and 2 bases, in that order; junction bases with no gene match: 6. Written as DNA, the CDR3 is TGTGCCAGCAGCCGAGCGGGGAGCCCCTACAATGAGCAGTTCTTC. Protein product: CASSRAGSPYNEQFF.

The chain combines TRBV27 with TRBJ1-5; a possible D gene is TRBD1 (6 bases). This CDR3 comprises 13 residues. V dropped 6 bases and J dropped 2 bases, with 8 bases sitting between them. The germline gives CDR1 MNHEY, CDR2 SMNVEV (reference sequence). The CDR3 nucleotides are TGTGCCAGCAGACCAGGGGGCAATCAGCCCCAGCATTTT. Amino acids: CASRPGGNQPQHF.

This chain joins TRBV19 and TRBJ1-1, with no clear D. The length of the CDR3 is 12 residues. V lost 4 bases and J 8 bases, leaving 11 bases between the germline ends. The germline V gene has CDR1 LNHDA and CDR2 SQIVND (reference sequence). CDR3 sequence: CASSTPGGEAFF. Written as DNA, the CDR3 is TGTGCCAGTAGTACGCCGGGAGGGGAAGCTTTCTTT.

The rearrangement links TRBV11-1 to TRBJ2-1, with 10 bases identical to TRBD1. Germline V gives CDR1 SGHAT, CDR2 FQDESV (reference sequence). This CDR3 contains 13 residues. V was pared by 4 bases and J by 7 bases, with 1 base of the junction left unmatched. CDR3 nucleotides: TGTGCCAGCAGCTGGGACAGGGGTAATGAGCAGTTCTTC. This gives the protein CASSWDRGNEQFF.

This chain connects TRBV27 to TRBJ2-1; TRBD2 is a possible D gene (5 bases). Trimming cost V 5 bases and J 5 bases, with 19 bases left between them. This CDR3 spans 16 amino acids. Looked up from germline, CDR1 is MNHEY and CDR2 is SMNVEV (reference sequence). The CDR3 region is CASSPIWIATNNEQFF. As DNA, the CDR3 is TGTGCCAGCAGTCCCATTTGGATAGCGACCAACAATGAGCAGTTCTTC.

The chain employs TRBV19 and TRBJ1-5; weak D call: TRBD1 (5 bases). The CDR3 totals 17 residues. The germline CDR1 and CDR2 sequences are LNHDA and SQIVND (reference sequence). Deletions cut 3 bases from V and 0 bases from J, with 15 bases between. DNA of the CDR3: TGTGCCAGTAGTATGGGAGGGCCAGGGATTAGCAATCAGCCCCAGCATTTT. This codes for CASSMGGPGISNQPQHF. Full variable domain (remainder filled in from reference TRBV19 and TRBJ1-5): DGGITQSPKYLFRKEGQNVTLSCEQNLNHDAMYWYRQDPGQGLRLIYYSQIVNDFQKGDIAEGYSVSREKKESFPLTVTSAQKNPTAFYLCASSMGGPGISNQPQHFGDGTRLSIL.

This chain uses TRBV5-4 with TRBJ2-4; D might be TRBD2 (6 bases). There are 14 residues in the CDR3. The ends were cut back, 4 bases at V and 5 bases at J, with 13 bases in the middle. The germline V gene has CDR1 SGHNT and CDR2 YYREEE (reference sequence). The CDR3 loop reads CASSPRGPENIQYF. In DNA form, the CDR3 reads TGTGCCAGCAGCCCGCGGGGACCAGAAAACATTCAGTACTTC.

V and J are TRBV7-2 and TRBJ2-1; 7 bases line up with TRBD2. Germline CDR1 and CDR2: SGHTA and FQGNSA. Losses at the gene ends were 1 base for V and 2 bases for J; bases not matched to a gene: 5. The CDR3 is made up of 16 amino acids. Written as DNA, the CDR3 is TGTGCCAGCAGCTTAGTTCCTAGCGGACCCTACAATGAGCAGTTCTTC. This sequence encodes CASSLVPSGPYNEQFF.

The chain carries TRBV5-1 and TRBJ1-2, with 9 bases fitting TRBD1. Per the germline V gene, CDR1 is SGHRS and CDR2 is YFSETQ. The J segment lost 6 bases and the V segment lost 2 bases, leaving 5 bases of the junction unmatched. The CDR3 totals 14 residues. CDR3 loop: CASSLVQGADGYTF. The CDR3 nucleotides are TGCGCCAGCAGCTTAGTACAGGGGGCGGATGGCTACACCTTC.

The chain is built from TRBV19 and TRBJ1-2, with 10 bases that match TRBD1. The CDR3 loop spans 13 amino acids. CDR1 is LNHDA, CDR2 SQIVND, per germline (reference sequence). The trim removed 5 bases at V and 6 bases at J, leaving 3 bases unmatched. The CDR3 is CASSLDRGHGYTF. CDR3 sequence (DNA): TGTGCCAGTAGTCTCGACAGGGGGCATGGCTACACCTTC.